The next 30 T cell receptor beta chains were all read from a single sample in a study of blood T cell repertoires in COVID-19. Using immunoSEQ multiplex PCR, the repertoire was profiled, and TCRdb retains in-frame clones only, with some absent. In the table there are roughly 30,000 clones, around 89% of which are singletons. The sequencing input was peripheral blood. All receptors come from a human donor in a cohort sampled during active COVID-19.

V gene TRBV4-1 combines with J gene TRBJ1-1, with D possibly TRBD1 on 6 matching bases. CDR3 length equals 16 residues. The V gene's germline CDR1 is MGHRA and CDR2 YSYEKL. V was cut by 1 base and J by 1 base, with 13 bases left in between. CDR3 loop: CASSQVGTGQNTEAFF. CDR3 nucleotides: TGCGCCAGCAGCCAAGTAGGGACGGGACAGAACACTGAAGCTTTCTTT.

The chain carries TRBV7-9 and TRBJ1-6; D not certain. The CDR3 consists of 15 residues. Germline V CDR1 and CDR2: SEHNR, FQNEAQ (reference sequence). Trimming removed 5 bases from V and 0 bases from J, with 8 bases in between. The CDR3 nucleotides read TGTGCCAGCAGCCCCCCCGGCTCCTATAATTCACCCCTCCACTTT. It specifies CASSPPGSYNSPLHF.

This clone has just one count. This chain uses TRBV3-1 (or the pseudogene TRBV3-2) with TRBJ2-7, with a tentative D call TRBD1 (5 bases). CDR3 size: 14 residues. Germline-derived CDR1 and CDR2 are LGHDT and YNNKEL (reference sequence). The V and J ends lost 0 bases and 4 bases respectively, with 10 bases between them. CDR3 amino acids: CASSQEVAGYEQYF. DNA of the CDR3: TGTGCCAGCAGCCAAGAAGTGGCAGGGTACGAGCAGTACTTC.

This chain links TRBV21-1 with TRBJ2-5; the DNA was not used to check the table's D call, TRBD2. TRBV21-1 constitutes a pseudogene. The CDR3 totals 16 residues. CDR3: CASSKEGGPSQETQYF. The DNA for the CDR3 is TGTGCCAGCAGCAAAGAGGGAGGCCCAAGCCAAGAGACCCAGTACTTC.

The chain links TRBV28 to TRBJ1-2; 8 nucleotides match TRBD1. Per the germline V gene, CDR1 is MDHEN and CDR2 is SYDVKM. This CDR3 contains 13 residues. Trimming took 5 bases from V and 3 from J; bases not matched to a gene: 2. Written as DNA, the CDR3 is TGTGCCAGCAGTCCGACAGGGGACTATGGCTACACCTTC. Translated, it gives CASSPTGDYGYTF.

The genes are TRBV18 and TRBJ2-7, with TRBD1 matching over 7 bases. The germline V gene encodes CDR1 KGHSH and CDR2 LQKENI. V trimming: 4 bases; J trimming: 5 bases; junction bases outside the gene matches: 8. The CDR3 sequence is 14 residues long. The CDR3 nucleotides are TGTGCCAGCTCACTTCGACAGGGAGCAAACGAGCAGTACTTC. It translates to CASSLRQGANEQYF.

The sample holds a few counts of this clone. The J gene is TRBJ2-7, the V gene TRBV27; unclear D gene. CDR1 MNHEY and CDR2 SMNVEV come from the germline V gene (reference sequence). Trimming pared 2 bases from V and 2 bases from J, leaving 13 bases between. The CDR3 consists of 15 residues. In nucleotides, the CDR3 is TGTGCCAGCAGTTTAAAGCCGGGTCTTACCTACGAGCAGTACTTC. It translates to CASSLKPGLTYEQYF.

The chain is built from TRBV6-2 or TRBV6-3 and TRBJ2-5; 9 positions agree with TRBD2. The ends lost 6 bases at V and 9 bases at J; junction bases unmatched: 11. CDR1 and CDR2 (germline): MNHEY, SVGEGT. The CDR3 consists of 14 residues. Here the CDR3 reads CASSLGLASDPQYF. The CDR3 nucleotides are TGTGCCAGCAGCCTAGGACTAGCGTCAGATCCCCAGTACTTC.

The chain joins TRBV4-2 to TRBJ2-7; 15 nucleotides line up with TRBD2. This CDR3 spans 17 amino acids. The ends lost 4 bases at V and 6 bases at J; junction bases unmatched: 10. Germline V CDR1 and CDR2: LGHNA, YNFKEQ. CDR3 in amino acids: CASSPKGLAGGFSEQYF. DNA for the CDR3: TGTGCCAGCAGCCCGAAGGGACTAGCGGGGGGATTCAGCGAGCAGTACTTC.

The V gene is TRBV9, the J gene TRBJ1-5, with TRBD1 matching 7 bases. The ends lost 3 bases at V and 4 bases at J; junction bases unmatched: 4. This CDR3 region has 14 residues. In germline, CDR1 is SGDLS, CDR2 YYNGEE. The CDR3 here is CASSATGLNQPQHF. The CDR3 DNA is TGTGCCAGCAGCGCGACAGGGCTGAATCAGCCCCAGCATTTT. The variable domain in full, with the rest retrieved from reference TRBV9 and TRBJ1-5, is DSGVTQTPKHLITATGQRVTLRCSPRSGDLSVYWYQQSLDQGLQFLIQYYNGEERAKGNILERFSAQQFPDLHSELNLSSLELGDSALYFCASSATGLNQPQHFGDGTRLSIL.

About this clone: Other DNA sequences within the sample encode an identical CDR3. The chain recombines TRBV6-1 with TRBJ1-1; D might be TRBD1 (5 bases). CDR1 is MNHNS, CDR2 SASEGT, per germline. V was shortened by 2 bases and J by 4 bases, with 8 bases between the two germline ends. This CDR3 spans 13 amino acids. The CDR3 nucleotides are TGTGCCAGCAGTGAAAGGGGTGGCACTGAAGCTTTCTTT. It is translated as CASSERGGTEAFF.

DNA for the CDR3: TGCAGCGTTGAGGGGGGACTAGCGGGGTCCAATCTCTTGGATGAGCAGTTCTTC. Its translation: CSVEGGLAGSNLLDEQFF. The chain couples TRBV29-1 to TRBJ2-1, with TRBD2 matching over 13 bases. This CDR3 spans 18 amino acids. Germline V lookup: CDR1 SQVTM, CDR2 ANQGSEA. The V segment lost 3 bases and the J segment 8 bases; nucleotides outside the gene matches: 16.

In the case of this clone: A junction end diverges from the germline sequence, so it may reflect a read error. The chain uses TRBV2 and TRBJ1-2; D uncertain. The length of the CDR3 is 14 residues. Germline V lookup: CDR1 SNHLY, CDR2 FYNNEI. In nucleotides, the CDR3 is TGTGCCAGTAGTGCTGATTTGACGAACAGTGGCTACACCTTC. This codes for CASSADLTNSGYTF.

Here the CDR3 reads CASSQEGRDYLNEQFF. CDR3 nucleotides: TGCGCCAGCAGCCAAGAGGGCCGGGACTACCTCAATGAGCAGTTCTTC. The gene calls are TRBV4-1 and TRBJ2-1; 7 bases match TRBD2. The CDR3 contains 16 residues. Germline V gene sequence: CDR1 MGHRA, CDR2 YSYEKL. V trimming: 0 bases; J trimming: 6 bases; junction bases outside the gene matches: 8.

This chain uses TRBV24-1 with TRBJ2-7; the match to TRBD1 covers 7 bases. Trimming at V came to 5 bases and at J to 3 bases, leaving 6 bases not matched to a gene. Germline CDR1 KGHDR, CDR2 SFDVKD. The CDR3 has 14 residues. CDR3 coding DNA: TGTGCCACCAGTGCTCATCGGGACAGCTACGAGCAGTACTTC. This translates into CATSAHRDSYEQYF.

The chain combines TRBV11-2 with TRBJ2-2; D is ambiguous. Trimming shortened V by 0 bases and J by 2 bases, and 13 bases separated the two germline ends. There are 17 residues in the CDR3. Germline-derived CDR1 and CDR2 are SGHAT and FQNNGV. The chain's CDR3 is CASSLDPETLNTGELFF. The CDR3 DNA reads as TGTGCCAGCAGCTTAGATCCGGAGACCCTAAACACCGGGGAGCTGTTTTTT.

The CDR3 here is CASSLLETQYF. In DNA, the CDR3 is TGTGCCAGCAGTTTACTCGAGACCCAGTACTTC. V usage is TRBV12-3 or TRBV12-4 and J usage is TRBJ2-5; D remains ambiguous. V was trimmed by 2 bases and J by 5 bases, leaving 3 bases between them. There are 11 residues in the CDR3.

The chain uses TRBV4-2 and TRBJ2-5, with TRBD2 matching over 7 bases. The CDR3 is 17 residues long. J was trimmed by 0 bases and V by 1 base; bases with no gene match: 8. The germline CDR1 and CDR2 sequences are LGHNA and YNFKEQ. CDR3 sequence: CASSQGGLAAYQETQYF. The CDR3 region has the DNA TGTGCCAGCAGCCAAGGCGGGCTAGCGGCGTACCAAGAGACCCAGTACTTC.

The rearrangement joins TRBV29-1 to TRBJ2-3; 7 bases align to TRBD1. This CDR3 spans 13 amino acids. Losses at the gene ends were 3 bases for V and 3 bases for J; bases not matched to a gene: 3. CDR1 and CDR2 (germline): SQVTM, ANQGSEA. The CDR3 DNA sequence: TGCAGCGTTGAGAGGGGGCGGACAGATACGCAGTATTTT. This encodes CSVERGRTDTQYF.

The V and J genes are TRBV5-1 and TRBJ1-4; 10 bases are shared with TRBD1. This CDR3 has 16 amino acids. In germline, CDR1 is SGHRS, CDR2 YFSETQ. J was trimmed by 3 bases and V by 4 bases; bases with no gene match: 6. The CDR3 loop is CASSPRQGAANEKLFF. CDR3 DNA sequence: TGCGCCAGCAGCCCCCGACAGGGGGCAGCTAATGAAAAACTGTTTTTT.

This chain links TRBV30 with TRBJ2-5, with D perhaps TRBD1 (6 bases). CDR1 is GTSNPN, CDR2 SVGIG, per germline (reference sequence). The CDR3 runs 12 residues. With 8 bases removed from V and 0 bases from J, the gap between germline ends came to 10 bases. The CDR3: CATGQNQETQYF. CDR3 DNA: TGTGCCACCGGACAGAACCAAGAGACCCAGTACTTC.

A word on this clone: One end of the junction is discordant with germline, which a read error may explain. This chain connects TRBV19 to TRBJ1-6; TRBD1 matches 9 bases. The CDR3 length is 15 residues. Looked up from germline, CDR1 is LNHDA and CDR2 is SQIVND (reference sequence). CDR3 in amino acids: CASSRTGEGNSSLHF. The CDR3 DNA reads as TGTGCCAGTAGTCGGACAGGGGAAGGTAATTCATCCCTCCACTTT.

The chain recombines TRBV5-1 with TRBJ1-2; D not certain. Per germline, CDR1 SGHRS and CDR2 YFSETQ. CDR3 size: 15 residues. Trimming removed 6 bases at V and 1 base at J, with 16 bases between. The CDR3 bases are TGCGCCAGCACTGACTGGGGAGTAGGTAACTATGGCTACACCTTC. Residues: CASTDWGVGNYGYTF.

This chain connects TRBV6-5 to TRBJ2-7; TRBD2 might be the D (6 bases). CDR1 is MNHEY, CDR2 SVGAGI, per germline. The V and J ends lost 8 bases and 2 bases respectively, with 7 bases between them. The CDR3 is made up of 11 amino acids. The CDR3 DNA sequence: TGTGCCAGCTGGGGGGCCTACGAGCAGTACTTC. Its translation: CASWGAYEQYF.

V usage is TRBV6-5 and J usage is TRBJ2-3; D is possibly TRBD1 (6 bases). Germline loops: CDR1 MNHEY, CDR2 SVGAGI. This CDR3 contains 15 residues. Trimming took off 7 bases at V and 1 base at J, with 15 bases between the two ends. In DNA form, the CDR3 reads TGTGCCAGCACCAACTTAGGGGGAGGCACAGATACGCAGTATTTT. This sequence encodes CASTNLGGGTDTQYF.

The rearrangement links TRBV29-1 to TRBJ2-1; TRBD1 matches at 10 bases. The CDR3 sequence is 14 residues long. V was pared by 7 bases and J by 3 bases, with 6 bases of the junction left unmatched. The V gene's germline CDR1 is SQVTM and CDR2 ANQGSEA. CDR3 amino acids: CSGIGQGVYNEQFF. The CDR3 coding sequence is TGCAGCGGGATAGGACAGGGGGTCTACAATGAGCAGTTCTTC.

This clone was seen once. The chain joins TRBV27 to TRBJ2-1, with D possibly being TRBD2 (6 bases). V lost 7 bases to trimming and J lost 0 bases, with 7 bases between them. Germline V gene sequence: CDR1 MNHEY, CDR2 SMNVEV (reference sequence). The CDR3 sequence is 13 residues long. CDR3 in amino acids: CASIGSSYNEQFF. As DNA, the CDR3 is TGTGCCAGCATCGGGAGCTCCTACAATGAGCAGTTCTTC.

The J gene is TRBJ2-1, the V gene TRBV29-1; 8 positions match TRBD2. V was pared by 7 bases and J by 4 bases, with 9 bases of the junction left unmatched. This CDR3 has 14 residues. CDR1 is SQVTM, CDR2 ANQGSEA, per germline. The CDR3 DNA follows: TGCAGCGCCCCCGCGGGGGGTCGGTACAATGAGCAGTTCTTC. Translated: CSAPAGGRYNEQFF.

V gene TRBV21-1 combines with J gene TRBJ1-1. TRBV21-1 is tagged as a pseudogene. The CDR3 runs 12 residues. Here the CDR3 DNA reads TGTGCCAGCACCCCCCGGGGCACTGAAGCTTTCTTT. It translates to CASTPRGTEAFF.

The table lists this clone with a count of one. V and J are TRBV4-1 and TRBJ1-2, with no clear D. CDR1 is MGHRA and CDR2 is YSYEKL in the germline V gene. Trimming stripped 0 bases from V and 4 bases from J, with 12 bases between. This CDR3 comprises 15 residues. The CDR3: CASSQDERGIYGYTF. The CDR3 coding sequence is TGCGCCAGCAGCCAAGATGAGAGAGGGATCTATGGCTACACCTTC.